This entry lists 2 T cell receptor beta chains sequenced from one sample in a study of T-cell memory formation after mild COVID-19 (dated by TCRdb to about 2021). To prepare the library, 5' RACE was applied. Sequencing used an Illumina NovaSeq 6000. Clones were called with MiXCR by TCRdb after fastp trimmed the public reads at Q25, and only in-frame beta chains were retained. Each entry is one CDR3 protein sequence, shown with its most common DNA and genes. For this sample there are 250,000 to 350,000 distinct CDR3 sequences; 14% appear just once. The top ten clones comprise about 21% of the sample. The sequenced sample consisted of PBMCs or a T cell subset sorted from them (not recorded which). These receptors all stem from a young man who had mild COVID-19 (a few samples of this study predate the infection). The sample titles of this study are shuffled in the database, so cell type and time point are left out; the donor was told from shared clones.

The table lists this clonotype with a few counts. The chain joins TRBV24-1 to TRBJ2-5; TRBD2 aligns across 9 bases. The CDR3 length is 16 residues. Germline CDR1 is KGHDR and CDR2 is SFDVKD. Trimming at V came to 2 bases and at J to 7 bases, leaving 10 bases not matched to a gene. The CDR3 sequence: CATSDSGTSSGSTQYF. The CDR3 DNA is TGTGCCACCAGTGATTCCGGGACTAGCAGTGGTTCGACCCAGTACTTC.

The rearrangement joins TRBV6-2 or TRBV6-3 to TRBJ1-2; D may be TRBD1 (5 bases). CDR1 is MNHEY, CDR2 SVGEGT, per germline. The length of the CDR3 is 14 residues. Trimming cost V 2 bases and J 7 bases, with 14 bases left between them. In DNA form, the CDR3 reads TGTGCCAGCAGTTACCAACCGGGACCACTTGGCTACACCTTC. The encoded protein is CASSYQPGPLGYTF.